This is a list of T cell receptor beta chains from one sample in a study of blood T cell repertoires in COVID-19. Profiled with immunoSEQ multiplex PCR; TCRdb holds only in-frame clones, not every one. The data show around 65,000 clones, around 74% seen once. Sequencing used peripheral blood. The receptors come from a woman aged 50 to 60 with active or convalescent COVID-19. Each CDR3 is given with its conserved first and last residue. D genes are given only for firm matches. Clone size, where shown, is once, few, many, or a class for clones that have expanded.

j_call | clone_size | d_call | v_call | cdr3_nt | cdr3_aa
TRBJ2-1 | - | - | TRBV4-1 | TGCGCCAGCAGCCAAGATCGTATTAGCAGCAATGAGCAGTTCTTC | CASSQDRISSNEQFF
TRBJ1-1 | - | - | TRBV27 | TGTGCCAGCAGTTCATCTTCCTCCCCTCGGGGAGGGGGGGTGACTGAAGCTTTCTTT | CASSSSSSPRGGGVTEAFF
TRBJ1-4 | few | TRBD1 | TRBV5-6 | TGTGCCAGCAGCTTCGGGGGCAGGGGGCGCCTCGCAACTAATGAAAAACTGTTTTTT | CASSFGGRGRLATNEKLFF
TRBJ1-1 | few | - | TRBV27 | TGTGCCAGCAGTCCGCAACAGAGCATGAACACTGAAGCTTTCTTT | CASSPQQSMNTEAFF
TRBJ2-1 | - | - | TRBV11-2 | TGTGCCAGCAGCTTTGGGGGGAACGAATACAATGAGCAGTTCTTC | CASSFGGNEYNEQFF
TRBJ2-1 | - | TRBD2 | TRBV6-5 | TGTGCCTCACGACCTGGGACTAGCGGGAGGAGTGAGCAGTTCTTC | CASRPGTSGRSEQFF
TRBJ2-3 | few | TRBD2 | TRBV5-1 | TGCGCCAGCAGCCCGGTGGGGCTAGCGGGAGTCAAGACAGATACGCAGTATTTT | CASSPVGLAGVKTDTQYF
TRBJ1-2 | few | TRBD1 | TRBV12-3/TRBV12-4 | TGTGCCAGCAGTAGGGACAGGGACTATGGCTACACCTTC | CASSRDRDYGYTF
TRBJ1-2 | few | TRBD1 | TRBV19 | TGTGCCAGTAGTATCCGCTCCGGGACAGGTAGACCCTATGGCTACACCTTC | CASSIRSGTGRPYGYTF
TRBJ1-2 | - | TRBD1 | TRBV3-1/TRBV3-2 | TGTGCCAGCAGCGAGCCGGGACAGGGGGCGCGGGTCTATGGCTACACCTTC | CASSEPGQGARVYGYTF
TRBJ2-3 | - | TRBD2 | TRBV6-2/TRBV6-3 | TGTGCCAGCAGCCGACTAGCGGGAGTCGGCACAGATACGCAGTATTTT | CASSRLAGVGTDTQYF
TRBJ2-1 | - | TRBD1 | TRBV6-2/TRBV6-3 | TGTGCCAGCAGTTACTCCGGGACAGGGGACTACAATGAGCAGTTCTTC | CASSYSGTGDYNEQFF
TRBJ1-2 | - | - | TRBV4-2 | TGTGCCAGCAGCCCCCTAGGGGCCTCCGGCTATGGCTACACCTTC | CASSPLGASGYGYTF
TRBJ2-1 | - | TRBD1 | TRBV5-5 | TGTGCCAGCAGCTTGTCCCCGACAGGGGGCTACAATGAGCAGTTCTTC | CASSLSPTGGYNEQFF
TRBJ1-1 | few | TRBD1 | TRBV18 | TGTGCCAGCTCCCCGGGACAGGGCGAAGCTTTCTTT | CASSPGQGEAFF